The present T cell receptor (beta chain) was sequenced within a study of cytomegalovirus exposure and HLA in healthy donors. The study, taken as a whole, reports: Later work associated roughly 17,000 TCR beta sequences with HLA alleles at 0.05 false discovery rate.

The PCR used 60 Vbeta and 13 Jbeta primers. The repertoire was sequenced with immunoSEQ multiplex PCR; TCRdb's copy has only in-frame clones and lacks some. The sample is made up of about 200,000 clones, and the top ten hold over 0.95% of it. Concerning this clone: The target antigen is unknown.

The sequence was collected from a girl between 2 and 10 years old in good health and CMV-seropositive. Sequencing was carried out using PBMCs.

In DNA form, the CDR3 reads TGTGCCAGCAGCAAATCCCCAGGCCTCGGATACTCTGGAAACACCATATATTTT. Amino acid sequence: CASSKSPGLGYSGNTIYF. The gene calls are TRBV28 and TRBJ1-3; D unresolved. Germline V CDR1 and CDR2: MDHEN, SYDVKM. The CDR3 loop spans 18 amino acids. V lost 6 bases, J lost 0 bases, and 21 bases lay in between.